This TCR beta chain was identified in a study of response to subunit inactivated influenza vaccine. Study-wide findings and caveats: Researchers suggested that each seasonal influenza vaccination recruits few new T cells.

This clonotype was detected only a few times. Its antigen is currently unknown. TCRdb analysed the RT-PCR reads with MiXCR anew, one entry per CDR3 protein. The table lists 500,000 to 750,000 distinct CDR3 sequences, about 14% of them singletons. CDR1 and CDR2 (germline): LGHDT, YNNKEL (reference sequence). V shed 5 bases, J shed 4 bases, and the junction held 6 bases outside the gene matches. This CDR3 spans 14 amino acids. The chain recombines TRBV3-1 with TRBJ2-3, with 7 nucleotides matching TRBD2. Material: PBMCs from blood, obtained roughly 12 days after vaccination. This TCR was sampled from a man between 50 and 59 years old who received an inactivated influenza vaccine. For the CDR3, the DNA is TGTGCCAGCAGCAAAGCGGGAAGGGCAGATACGCAGTATTTT. Amino acids: CASSKAGRADTQYF.